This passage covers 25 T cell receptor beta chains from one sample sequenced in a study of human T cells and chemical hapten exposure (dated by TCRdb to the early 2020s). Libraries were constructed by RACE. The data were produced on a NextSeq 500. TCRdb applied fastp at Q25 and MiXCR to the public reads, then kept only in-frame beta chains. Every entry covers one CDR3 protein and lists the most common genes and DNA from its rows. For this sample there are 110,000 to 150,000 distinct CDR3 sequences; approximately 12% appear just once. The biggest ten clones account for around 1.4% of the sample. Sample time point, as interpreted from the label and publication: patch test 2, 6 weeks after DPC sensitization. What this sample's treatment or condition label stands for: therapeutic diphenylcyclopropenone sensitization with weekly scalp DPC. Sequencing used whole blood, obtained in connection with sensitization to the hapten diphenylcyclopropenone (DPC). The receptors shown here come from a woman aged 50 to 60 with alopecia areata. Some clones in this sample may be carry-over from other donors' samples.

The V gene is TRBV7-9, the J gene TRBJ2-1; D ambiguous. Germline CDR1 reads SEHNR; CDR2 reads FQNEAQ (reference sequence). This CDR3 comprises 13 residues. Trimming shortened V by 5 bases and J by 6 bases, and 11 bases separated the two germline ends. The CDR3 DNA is TGTGCCAGCAGCCCCCCGCGGACCAATGAGCAGTTCTTC. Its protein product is CASSPPRTNEQFF.

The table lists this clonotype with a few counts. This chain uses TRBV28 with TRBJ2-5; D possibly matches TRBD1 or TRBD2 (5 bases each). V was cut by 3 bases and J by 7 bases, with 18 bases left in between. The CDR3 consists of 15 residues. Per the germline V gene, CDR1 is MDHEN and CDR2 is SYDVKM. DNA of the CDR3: TGTGCCAGCAGTTTGACGGGGCGGCAAGGAGGGACCCAGTACTTC. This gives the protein CASSLTGRQGGTQYF.

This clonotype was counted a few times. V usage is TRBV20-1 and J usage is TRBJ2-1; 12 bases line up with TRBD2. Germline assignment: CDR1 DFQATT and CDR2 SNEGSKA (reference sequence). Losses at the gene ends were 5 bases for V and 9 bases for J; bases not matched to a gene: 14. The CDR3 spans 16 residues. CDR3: CSAGTLGLAGGLEQFF. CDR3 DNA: TGCAGTGCTGGCACCTTGGGACTAGCGGGTGGACTTGAGCAGTTCTTC.

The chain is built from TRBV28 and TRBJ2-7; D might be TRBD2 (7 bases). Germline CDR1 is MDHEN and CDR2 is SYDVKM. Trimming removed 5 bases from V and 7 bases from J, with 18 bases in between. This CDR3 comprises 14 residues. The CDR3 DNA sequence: TGTGCCAGCAGTATCATTGCGGGGGCTGGAGAGCAGTACTTC. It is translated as CASSIIAGAGEQYF.

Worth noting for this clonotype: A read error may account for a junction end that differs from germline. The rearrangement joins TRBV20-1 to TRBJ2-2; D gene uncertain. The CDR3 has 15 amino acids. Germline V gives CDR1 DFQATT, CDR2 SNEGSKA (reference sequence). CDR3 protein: CSARDGGPNIGELFF. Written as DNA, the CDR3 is TGCAGTGCTAGAGATGGTGGACCCAACATCGGGGAGCTGTTTTTT.

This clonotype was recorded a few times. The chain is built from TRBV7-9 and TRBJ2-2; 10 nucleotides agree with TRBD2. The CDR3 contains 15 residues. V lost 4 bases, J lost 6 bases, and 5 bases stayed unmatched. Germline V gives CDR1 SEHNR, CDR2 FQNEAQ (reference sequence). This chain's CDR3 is CASSSPGLASGELFF. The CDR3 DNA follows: TGTGCCAGCAGCTCGCCGGGACTAGCGTCCGGGGAGCTGTTTTTT.

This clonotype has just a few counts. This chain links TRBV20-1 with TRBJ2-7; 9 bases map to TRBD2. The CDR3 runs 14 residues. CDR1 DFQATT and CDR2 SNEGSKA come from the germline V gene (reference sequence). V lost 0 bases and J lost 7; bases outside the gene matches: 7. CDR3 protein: CSARDPSGAGEQYF. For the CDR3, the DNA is TGCAGTGCTAGAGATCCTAGCGGGGCTGGGGAGCAGTACTTC.

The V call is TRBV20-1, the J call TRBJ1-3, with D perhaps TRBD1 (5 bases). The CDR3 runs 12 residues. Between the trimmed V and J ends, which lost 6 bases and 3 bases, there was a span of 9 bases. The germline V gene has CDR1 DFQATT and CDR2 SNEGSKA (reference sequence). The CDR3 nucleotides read TGCAGTGCGCTGGGGGGTGGAAACACCATATATTTT. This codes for CSALGGGNTIYF.

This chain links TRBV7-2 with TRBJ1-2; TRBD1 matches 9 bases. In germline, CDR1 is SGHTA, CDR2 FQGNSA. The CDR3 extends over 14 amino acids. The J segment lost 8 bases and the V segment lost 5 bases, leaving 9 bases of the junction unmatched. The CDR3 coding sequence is TGTGCCAGCAGCATACAACAGGGGGCGCAGGGCTACACCTTC. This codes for CASSIQQGAQGYTF.

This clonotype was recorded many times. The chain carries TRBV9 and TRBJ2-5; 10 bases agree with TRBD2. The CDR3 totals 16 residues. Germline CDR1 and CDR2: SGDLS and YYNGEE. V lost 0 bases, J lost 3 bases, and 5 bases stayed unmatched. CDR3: CASSVASGSPKETQYF. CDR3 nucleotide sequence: TGTGCCAGCAGCGTAGCTAGCGGGAGCCCCAAAGAGACCCAGTACTTC.

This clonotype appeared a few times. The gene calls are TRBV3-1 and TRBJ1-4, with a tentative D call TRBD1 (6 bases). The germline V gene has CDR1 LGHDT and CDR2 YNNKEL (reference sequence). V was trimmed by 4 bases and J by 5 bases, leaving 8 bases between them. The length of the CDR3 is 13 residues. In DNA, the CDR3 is TGTGCCAGCAGCCGAGACAGGAATGAAAAACTGTTTTTT. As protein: CASSRDRNEKLFF.

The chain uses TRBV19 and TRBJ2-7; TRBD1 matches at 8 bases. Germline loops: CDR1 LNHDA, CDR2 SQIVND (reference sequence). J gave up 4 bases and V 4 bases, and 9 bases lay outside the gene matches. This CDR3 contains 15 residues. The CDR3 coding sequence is TGTGCCAGTAGTAGGCGGACAGGGATGGGGTACGAGCAGTACTTC. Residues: CASSRRTGMGYEQYF. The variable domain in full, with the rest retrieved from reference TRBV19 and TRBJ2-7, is DGGITQSPKYLFRKEGQNVTLSCEQNLNHDAMYWYRQDPGQGLRLIYYSQIVNDFQKGDIAEGYSVSREKKESFPLTVTSAQKNPTAFYLCASSRRTGMGYEQYFGPGTRLTVT.

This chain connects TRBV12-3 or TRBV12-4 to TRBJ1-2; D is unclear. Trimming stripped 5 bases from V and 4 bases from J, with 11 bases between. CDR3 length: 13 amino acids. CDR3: CASSPEGGYGYTF. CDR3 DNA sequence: TGTGCCAGCAGTCCGGAAGGAGGCTATGGCTACACCTTC.

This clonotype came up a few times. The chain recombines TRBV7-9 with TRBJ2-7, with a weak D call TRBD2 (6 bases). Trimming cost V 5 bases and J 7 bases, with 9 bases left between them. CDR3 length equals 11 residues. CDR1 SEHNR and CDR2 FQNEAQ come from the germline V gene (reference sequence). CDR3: CASSGAGEQYF. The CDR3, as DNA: TGTGCCAGCAGCGGGGCGGGAGAGCAGTACTTC.

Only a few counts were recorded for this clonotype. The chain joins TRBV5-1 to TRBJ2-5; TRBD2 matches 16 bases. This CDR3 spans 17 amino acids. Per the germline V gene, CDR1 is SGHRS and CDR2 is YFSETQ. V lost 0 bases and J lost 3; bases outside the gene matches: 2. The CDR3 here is CASSLAGLAGGKETQYF. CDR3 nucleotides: TGCGCCAGCAGCTTGGCGGGACTAGCGGGAGGGAAAGAGACCCAGTACTTC.

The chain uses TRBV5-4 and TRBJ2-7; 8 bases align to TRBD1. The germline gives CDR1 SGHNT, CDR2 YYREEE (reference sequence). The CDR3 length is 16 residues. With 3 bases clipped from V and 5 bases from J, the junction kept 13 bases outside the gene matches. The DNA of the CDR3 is TGTGCCAGCAGCTGGGAAGGGCAGGGGGCCAAACACGAGCAGTACTTC. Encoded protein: CASSWEGQGAKHEQYF.

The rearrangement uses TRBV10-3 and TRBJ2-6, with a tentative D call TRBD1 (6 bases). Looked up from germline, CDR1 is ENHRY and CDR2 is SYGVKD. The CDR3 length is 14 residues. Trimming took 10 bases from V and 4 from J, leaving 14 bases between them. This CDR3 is CATPAGAGANVLTF. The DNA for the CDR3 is TGTGCCACCCCTGCAGGGGCCGGGGCCAACGTCCTGACTTTC.

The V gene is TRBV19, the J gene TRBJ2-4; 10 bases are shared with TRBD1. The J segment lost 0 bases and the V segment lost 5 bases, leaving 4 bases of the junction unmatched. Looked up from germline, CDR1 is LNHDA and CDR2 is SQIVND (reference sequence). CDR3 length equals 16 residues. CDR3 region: CASSARDRGAKNIQYF. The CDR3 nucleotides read TGTGCCAGTAGTGCCCGGGACAGGGGAGCCAAAAACATTCAGTACTTC.

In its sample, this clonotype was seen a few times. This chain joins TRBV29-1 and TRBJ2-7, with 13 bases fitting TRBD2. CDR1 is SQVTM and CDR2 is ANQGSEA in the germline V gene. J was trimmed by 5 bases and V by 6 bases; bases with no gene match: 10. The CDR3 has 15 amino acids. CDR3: CSVAGTSGVQNEQYF. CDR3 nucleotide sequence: TGCAGCGTGGCCGGGACTAGCGGGGTCCAGAACGAGCAGTACTTC.

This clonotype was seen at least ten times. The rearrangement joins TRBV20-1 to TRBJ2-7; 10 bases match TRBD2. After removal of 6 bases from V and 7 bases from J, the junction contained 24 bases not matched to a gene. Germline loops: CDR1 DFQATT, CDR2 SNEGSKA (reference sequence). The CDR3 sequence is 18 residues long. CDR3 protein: CSANVGASGSPLRREQYF. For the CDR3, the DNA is TGCAGTGCCAACGTGGGGGCTAGCGGGAGTCCCTTACGGAGGGAGCAGTACTTC.

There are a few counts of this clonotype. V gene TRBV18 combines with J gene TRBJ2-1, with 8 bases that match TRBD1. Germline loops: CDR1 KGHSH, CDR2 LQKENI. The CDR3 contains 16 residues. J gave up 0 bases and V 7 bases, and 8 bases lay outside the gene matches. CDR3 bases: TGTGCCAGCTGCCGGGACAGGTTCGGCTCCTACAATGAGCAGTTCTTC. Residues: CASCRDRFGSYNEQFF.

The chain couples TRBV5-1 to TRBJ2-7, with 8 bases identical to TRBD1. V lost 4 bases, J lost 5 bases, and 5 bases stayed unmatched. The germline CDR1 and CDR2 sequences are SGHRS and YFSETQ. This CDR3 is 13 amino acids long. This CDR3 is CASSPDRADEQYF. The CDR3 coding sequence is TGCGCCAGCAGCCCGGACAGGGCGGACGAGCAGTACTTC.

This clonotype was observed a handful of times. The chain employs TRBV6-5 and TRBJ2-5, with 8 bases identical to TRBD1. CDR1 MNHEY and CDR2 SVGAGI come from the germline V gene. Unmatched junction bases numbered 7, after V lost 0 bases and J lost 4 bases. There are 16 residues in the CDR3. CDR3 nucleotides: TGTGCCAGCAGTTACTCTGGGACAGGCACAGGAGAGACCCAGTACTTC. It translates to CASSYSGTGTGETQYF.

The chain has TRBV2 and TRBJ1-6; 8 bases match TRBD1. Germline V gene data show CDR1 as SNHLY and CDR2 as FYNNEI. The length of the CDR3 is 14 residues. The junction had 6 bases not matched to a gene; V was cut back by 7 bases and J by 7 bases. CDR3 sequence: CASNTGTGNSPLHF. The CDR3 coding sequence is TGTGCCAGCAATACCGGGACAGGCAATTCACCCCTCCACTTT. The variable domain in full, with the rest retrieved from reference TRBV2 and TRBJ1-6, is EPEVTQTPSHQVTQMGQEVILRCVPISNHLYFYWYRQILGQKVEFLVSFYNNEISEKSEIFDDQFSVERPDGSNFTLKIRSTKLEDSAMYFCASNTGTGNSPLHFGNGTRLTVT.

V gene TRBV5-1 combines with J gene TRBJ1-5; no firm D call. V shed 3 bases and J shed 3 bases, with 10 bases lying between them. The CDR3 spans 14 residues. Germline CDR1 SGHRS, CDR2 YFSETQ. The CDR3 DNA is TGCGCCAGCAGCTCCGGGGAGGTCAATCAGCCCCAGCATTTT. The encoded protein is CASSSGEVNQPQHF. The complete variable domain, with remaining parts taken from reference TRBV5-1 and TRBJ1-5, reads KAGVTQTPRYLIKTRGQQVTLSCSPISGHRSVSWYQQTPGQGLQFLFEYFSETQRNKGNFPGRFSGRQFSNSRSEMNVSTLELGDSALYLCASSSGEVNQPQHFGDGTRLSIL.